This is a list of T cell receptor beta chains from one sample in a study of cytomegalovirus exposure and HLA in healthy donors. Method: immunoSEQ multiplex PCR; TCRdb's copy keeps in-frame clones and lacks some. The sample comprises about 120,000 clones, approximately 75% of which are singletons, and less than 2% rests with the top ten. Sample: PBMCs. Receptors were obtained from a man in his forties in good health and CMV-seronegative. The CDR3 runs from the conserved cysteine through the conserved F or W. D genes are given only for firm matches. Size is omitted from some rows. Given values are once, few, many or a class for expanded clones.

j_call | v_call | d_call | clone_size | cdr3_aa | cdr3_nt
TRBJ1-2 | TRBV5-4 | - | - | CASSPRGGDGYTF | TGTGCCAGCAGCCCTCGGGGCGGGGATGGCTACACCTTC
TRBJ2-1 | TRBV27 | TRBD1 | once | CASSPSGTGFLEQFF | TGTGCCAGCAGTCCCTCCGGGACAGGGTTTTTGGAGCAGTTCTTC
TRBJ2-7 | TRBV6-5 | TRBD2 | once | CASSSRAGILGEQYF | TGTGCCAGCAGTTCCAGAGCGGGAATACTCGGCGAGCAGTACTTC
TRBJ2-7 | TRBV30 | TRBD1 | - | CAWSARTGDSYEQYF | TGTGCCTGGAGTGCCCGGACAGGCGACTCCTACGAGCAGTACTTC
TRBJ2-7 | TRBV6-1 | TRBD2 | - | CASSDGGAEQYF | TGTGCCAGCAGTGACGGGGGGGCCGAGCAGTACTTC
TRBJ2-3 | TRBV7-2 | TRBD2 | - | CASSISSGGADTQYF | TGTGCCAGCAGCATATCTAGCGGGGGGGCCGATACGCAGTATTTT
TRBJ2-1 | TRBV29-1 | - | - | CSVEDESVLEQFF | TGCAGCGTTGAAGACGAGAGTGTACTTGAGCAGTTCTTC
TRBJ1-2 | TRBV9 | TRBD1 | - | CASSADWGQGPGYTF | TGTGCCAGCAGCGCCGACTGGGGACAGGGGCCCGGCTACACCTTC
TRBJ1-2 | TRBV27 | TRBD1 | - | CASRQGADFGYTF | TGTGCCAGCAGACAGGGGGCGGATTTTGGCTACACCTTC
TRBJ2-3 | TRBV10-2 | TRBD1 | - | CASSVDRVLDTQYF | TGCGCCAGCAGTGTGGACAGGGTCCTGGATACGCAGTATTTT